This entry concerns a single T cell receptor (beta chain). No antigen is known for it. Germline CDR1 is SNHLY and CDR2 is FYNNEI. V lost 6 bases and J lost 7; bases outside the gene matches: 7. This CDR3 is 14 amino acids long. The data belong to a study of cytomegalovirus exposure and HLA in healthy donors. Method: immunoSEQ multiplex PCR; TCRdb's copy keeps in-frame clones and lacks some. The sample lists some 60,000 clones; around 96% were seen once. Study results and caveats: First-cohort TCR clusters tended to co-occur in the roughly 120 validation repertoires, a later analysis found.

Sequencing input: PBMCs. This chain links TRBV2 with TRBJ2-1, with 9 bases lining up with TRBD1. This TCR came from a man in his late teens or twenties in good health and CMV-seronegative. The CDR3 sequence: CASRPRTGENEQFF. The CDR3 region has the DNA TGTGCCAGCAGACCCCGGACAGGGGAGAATGAGCAGTTCTTC.